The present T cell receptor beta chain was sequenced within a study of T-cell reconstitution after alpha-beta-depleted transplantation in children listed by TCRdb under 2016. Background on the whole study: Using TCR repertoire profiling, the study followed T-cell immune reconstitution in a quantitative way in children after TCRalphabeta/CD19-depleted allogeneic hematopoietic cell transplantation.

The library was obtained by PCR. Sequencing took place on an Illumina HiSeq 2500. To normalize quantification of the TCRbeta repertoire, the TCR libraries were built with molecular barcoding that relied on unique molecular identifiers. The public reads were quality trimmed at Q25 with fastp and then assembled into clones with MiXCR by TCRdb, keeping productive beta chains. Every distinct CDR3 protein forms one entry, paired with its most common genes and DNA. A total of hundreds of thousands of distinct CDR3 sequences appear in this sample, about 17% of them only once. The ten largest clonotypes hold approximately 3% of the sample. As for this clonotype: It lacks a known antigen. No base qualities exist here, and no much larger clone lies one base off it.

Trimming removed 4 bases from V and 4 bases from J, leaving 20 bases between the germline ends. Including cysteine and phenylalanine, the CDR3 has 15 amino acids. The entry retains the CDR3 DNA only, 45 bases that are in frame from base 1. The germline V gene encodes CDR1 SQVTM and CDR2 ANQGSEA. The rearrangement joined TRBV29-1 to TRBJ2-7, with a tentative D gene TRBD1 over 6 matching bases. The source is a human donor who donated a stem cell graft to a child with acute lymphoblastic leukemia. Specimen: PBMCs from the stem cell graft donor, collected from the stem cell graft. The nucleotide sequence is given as TGCAGCGTTGCCCGGCTGGGGGCGGAGGATTACGAGCAGTACTTC. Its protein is CSVARLGAEDYEQYF.